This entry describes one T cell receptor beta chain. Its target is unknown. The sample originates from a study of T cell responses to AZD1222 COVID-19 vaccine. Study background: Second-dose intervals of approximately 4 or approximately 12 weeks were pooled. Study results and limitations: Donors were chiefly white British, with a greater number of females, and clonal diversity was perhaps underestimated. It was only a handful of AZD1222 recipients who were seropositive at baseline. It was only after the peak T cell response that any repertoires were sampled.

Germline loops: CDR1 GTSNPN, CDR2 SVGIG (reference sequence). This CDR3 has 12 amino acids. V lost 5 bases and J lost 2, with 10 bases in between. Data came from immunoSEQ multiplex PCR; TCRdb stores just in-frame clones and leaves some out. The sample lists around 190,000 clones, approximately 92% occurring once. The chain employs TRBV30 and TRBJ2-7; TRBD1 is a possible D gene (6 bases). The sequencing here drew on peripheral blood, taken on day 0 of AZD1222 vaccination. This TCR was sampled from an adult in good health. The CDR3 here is CAWRTVTYEQYF. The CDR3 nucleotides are TGTGCCTGGCGGACAGTGACCTACGAGCAGTACTTC.